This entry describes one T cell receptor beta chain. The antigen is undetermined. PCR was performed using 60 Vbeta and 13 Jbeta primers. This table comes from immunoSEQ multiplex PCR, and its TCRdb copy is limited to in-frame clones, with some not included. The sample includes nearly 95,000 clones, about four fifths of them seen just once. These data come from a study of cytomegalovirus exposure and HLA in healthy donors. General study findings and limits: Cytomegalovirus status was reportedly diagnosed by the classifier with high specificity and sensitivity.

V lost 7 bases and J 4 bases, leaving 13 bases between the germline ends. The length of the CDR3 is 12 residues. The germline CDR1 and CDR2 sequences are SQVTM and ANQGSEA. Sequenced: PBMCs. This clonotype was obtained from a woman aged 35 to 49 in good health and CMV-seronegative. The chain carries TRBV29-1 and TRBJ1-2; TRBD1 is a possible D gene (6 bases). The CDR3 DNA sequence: TGCAGCGGGGACAACCTCTCCTATGGCTACACCTTC. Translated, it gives CSGDNLSYGYTF.